These 5 T cell receptor beta chains share one sample of origin, sequenced in a study of tumor-infiltrating lymphocytes in oesophageal squamous cell carcinoma. Using its own MiXCR run on the PCR reads, TCRdb lists one record per CDR3 protein. The sample carries about 21,000 distinct CDR3 sequences, 35% to 40% recorded once. Sequencing was done on a sample of esophageal tumor tissue. The receptors come from a male donor with esophageal squamous cell carcinoma.

This clonotype was seen only a few times. The conserved final phenylalanine or tryptophan is absent from the CDR3, which likely points to a read error. No DNA is shown, since the ends of the CDR3 on it are uncertain; the CDR3 is the one TCRdb lists. The chain joins TRBV7-2 to TRBJ1-1. Including both end residues, the CDR3 is 20 amino acids long. CDR1 and CDR2 from the germline V gene are SGHTA and FQGNSA. CDR3 sequence: CASSSGGREGSPTTSSTSVR.

This clonotype was seen only once. The final CDR3 position lacks the conserved phenylalanine or tryptophan, pointing to a likely read error. No DNA is shown, since the ends of the CDR3 on it are uncertain; the CDR3 is the one TCRdb lists. V gene TRBV7-2 combines with J gene TRBJ2-3; the DNA was not used to check the table's D call, TRBD2. Germline CDR1 is SGHTA and CDR2 is FQGNSA. The CDR3 numbers 17 amino acids, ends counted. The chain's CDR3 is CASSLNPSGSYEQYFGP.

This clonotype was found many times. The chain is built from TRBV18 and TRBJ2-1, with 9 bases lining up with TRBD1. The better agreement between TRBJ2-7 and the DNA end casts doubt on the J call. Germline CDR1 reads KGHSH; CDR2 reads LQKENI. This CDR3 is 14 amino acids long. CDR3 sequence: CASSRDRASLEQYF. CDR3 bases: TGTGCCAGCTCTCGGGACAGGGCGTCTCTCGAGCAGTACTTC.

This clonotype has just a few counts. The chain is built from TRBV7-2 and TRBJ2-1; either TRBD1 or TRBD2 may supply D (5 bases each). The CDR3 is 15 residues long. V was trimmed by 1 base and J by 9 bases, leaving 16 bases between them. Germline values: CDR1 SGHTA, CDR2 FQGNSA. The CDR3 region is CASSLVRGADSEQFF. For the CDR3, the DNA is TGTGCCAGCAGCTTAGTAAGGGGAGCCGACAGTGAGCAGTTCTTC.

The chain uses TRBV7-3 and TRBJ2-4, with D unresolved. The CDR3 is 17 amino acids. Between the trimmed V and J ends, which lost 5 bases and 0 bases, there was a span of 17 bases. Looked up from germline, CDR1 is SGHTA and CDR2 is FQGTGA. CDR3 nucleotide sequence: TGTGCCAGCAGCCCCCCAAGGAGTGATCTAGCCAAAAACATTCAGTACTTC. It yields the protein CASSPPRSDLAKNIQYF.